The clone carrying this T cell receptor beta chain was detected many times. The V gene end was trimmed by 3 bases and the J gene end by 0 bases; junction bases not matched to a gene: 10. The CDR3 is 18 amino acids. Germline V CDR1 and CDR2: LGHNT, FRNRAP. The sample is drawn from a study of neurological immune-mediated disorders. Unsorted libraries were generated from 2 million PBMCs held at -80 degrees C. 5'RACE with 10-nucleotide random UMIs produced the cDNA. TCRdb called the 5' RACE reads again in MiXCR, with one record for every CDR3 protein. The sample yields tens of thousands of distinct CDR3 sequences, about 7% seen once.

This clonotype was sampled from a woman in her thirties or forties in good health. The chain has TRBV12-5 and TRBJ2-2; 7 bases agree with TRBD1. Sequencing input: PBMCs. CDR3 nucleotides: TGTGCTAGTGGTTTCCTCCCCGGGACAGAATCGAACACCGGGGAGCTGTTTTTT. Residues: CASGFLPGTESNTGELFF.